The rows below give T cell receptor beta chains drawn from one sample of a study of T cell repertoires in ileal Crohn's disease. The protocol was immunoSEQ multiplex PCR, while the TCRdb copy is restricted to in-frame clones and leaves out a portion. This sample yields approximately 10,000 clones, of which about four fifths are seen a single time; roughly 6.9% belongs to the top ten. The source material was ileal tissue. Receptors originate from an adult with Crohn's disease. Both conserved end residues are part of each CDR3. The order of the fields is J gene, D gene, clone size, V gene, CDR3 protein, CDR3 DNA. The D gene is left open where the match is weak. Size is omitted from some rows. Given values are once, few, many or a class for expanded clones.

j_call: TRBJ2-7; d_call: .; clone_size: .; v_call: TRBV18; cdr3_aa: CASSAQLIDSGEQYF; cdr3_nt: TGTGCCAGCTCAGCACAGCTCATCGACAGTGGCGAGCAGTACTTC
j_call: TRBJ1-2; d_call: TRBD1; clone_size: .; v_call: TRBV6-6; cdr3_aa: CASLRRQGDYGYTF; cdr3_nt: TGTGCCAGCCTCCGAAGACAGGGTGACTATGGCTACACCTTC
j_call: TRBJ1-5; d_call: .; clone_size: few; v_call: TRBV18; cdr3_aa: CASSLGGRGQPQHF; cdr3_nt: TGTGCCAGCTCACTAGGGGGAAGGGGTCAGCCCCAGCATTTT
j_call: TRBJ2-1; d_call: .; clone_size: .; v_call: TRBV6-1; cdr3_aa: CASSPRDEQFF; cdr3_nt: TGTGCCAGCAGCCCCCGAGATGAGCAGTTCTTC
j_call: TRBJ1-3; d_call: .; clone_size: .; v_call: TRBV2; cdr3_aa: CASGPGGAYSGNTIYF; cdr3_nt: TGTGCCAGCGGGCCCGGGGGGGCCTACTCTGGAAACACCATATATTTT
j_call: TRBJ2-2; d_call: .; clone_size: .; v_call: TRBV7-2; cdr3_aa: CASSSSPSADTGELFF; cdr3_nt: TGTGCCAGCAGCTCAAGCCCGTCGGCGGACACCGGGGAGCTGTTTTTT
j_call: TRBJ1-1; d_call: TRBD1; clone_size: .; v_call: TRBV7-9; cdr3_aa: CASSRQGAVGTEAFF; cdr3_nt: TGTGCCAGCAGCCGTCAGGGGGCGGTGGGCACTGAAGCTTTCTTT
j_call: TRBJ2-7; d_call: TRBD1; clone_size: .; v_call: TRBV6-5; cdr3_aa: CASSSGTGPYEQYF; cdr3_nt: TGTGCCAGCAGCTCCGGGACAGGTCCCTACGAGCAGTACTTC
j_call: TRBJ1-2; d_call: .; clone_size: .; v_call: TRBV5-1; cdr3_aa: CASSLGGLTSGGYTF; cdr3_nt: TGCGCCAGCAGCTTGGGGGGGCTGACTTCTGGGGGCTACACCTTC
j_call: TRBJ1-3; d_call: .; clone_size: .; v_call: TRBV10-2; cdr3_aa: CASTGMKASSGNTIYF; cdr3_nt: TGCGCCAGCACCGGGATGAAGGCGAGCTCTGGAAACACCATATATTTT
j_call: TRBJ2-1; d_call: TRBD2; clone_size: once; v_call: TRBV7-6; cdr3_aa: CASSPGTSGGNNEQFF; cdr3_nt: TGTGCCAGCAGCCCGGGGACTAGCGGGGGGAACAATGAGCAGTTCTTC
j_call: TRBJ1-1; d_call: TRBD1; clone_size: .; v_call: TRBV5-5; cdr3_aa: CASSLDRLSEAFF; cdr3_nt: TGTGCCAGCAGCCTGGACAGGTTATCTGAAGCTTTCTTT
j_call: TRBJ2-1; d_call: TRBD1; clone_size: .; v_call: TRBV25-1; cdr3_aa: CASWDSSNEQFF; cdr3_nt: TGTGCCAGTTGGGACAGCTCCAATGAGCAGTTCTTC
j_call: TRBJ2-4; d_call: .; clone_size: once; v_call: TRBV30; cdr3_aa: CAWSVGSAKNIQYF; cdr3_nt: TGTGCCTGGAGTGTAGGGAGCGCCAAAAACATTCAGTACTTC
j_call: TRBJ2-7; d_call: .; clone_size: .; v_call: TRBV21-1; cdr3_aa: CASSKARYEQYF; cdr3_nt: TGTGCCAGCAGCAAAGCGCGCTACGAGCAGTACTTC
j_call: TRBJ1-4; d_call: .; clone_size: .; v_call: TRBV4-1; cdr3_aa: CASSQVLGNEKLFF; cdr3_nt: TGCGCCAGCAGCCAAGTTCTGGGCAATGAAAAACTGTTTTTT
j_call: TRBJ1-4; d_call: .; clone_size: once; v_call: TRBV9; cdr3_aa: CASSHRDWNEKLFF; cdr3_nt: TGTGCCAGCAGCCACCGCGACTGGAATGAAAAACTGTTTTTT
j_call: TRBJ1-6; d_call: .; clone_size: .; v_call: TRBV5-4; cdr3_aa: CASSLDREMVGSPLHF; cdr3_nt: TGTGCCAGCAGCTTGGACAGGGAGATGGTCGGTTCACCCCTCCACTTT
j_call: TRBJ2-1; d_call: .; clone_size: .; v_call: TRBV10-3; cdr3_aa: CAISESKMSGLGNEQFF; cdr3_nt: TGTGCCATCAGTGAGTCGAAAATGTCCGGACTCGGGAATGAGCAGTTCTTC
j_call: TRBJ1-1; d_call: .; clone_size: once; v_call: TRBV5-1; cdr3_aa: CASRPGRQTEAFF; cdr3_nt: TGCGCCAGCAGACCGGGGAGGCAGACTGAAGCTTTCTTT
j_call: TRBJ1-1; d_call: .; clone_size: .; v_call: TRBV2; cdr3_aa: CASSELTPIKTGEAFF; cdr3_nt: TGTGCCAGCAGTGAACTCACGCCTATTAAGACAGGAGAAGCTTTCTTT
j_call: TRBJ1-6; d_call: .; clone_size: .; v_call: TRBV7-9; cdr3_aa: CASSLADPWGDNSPLHF; cdr3_nt: TGTGCCAGCAGCTTAGCGGACCCCTGGGGGGATAATTCACCCCTCCACTTT
j_call: TRBJ1-2; d_call: .; clone_size: .; v_call: TRBV6-5; cdr3_aa: CASSYGSSGGVWGYTF; cdr3_nt: TGTGCCAGCAGTTATGGGTCCTCGGGGGGAGTCTGGGGCTACACCTTC
j_call: TRBJ1-6; d_call: .; clone_size: .; v_call: TRBV6-1; cdr3_aa: CASEGWARASPLHF; cdr3_nt: TGTGCCAGCGAGGGTTGGGCGCGGGCTTCACCCCTCCACTTT
j_call: TRBJ2-3; d_call: TRBD1; clone_size: .; v_call: TRBV10-1; cdr3_aa: CASMRAVGQGSTDTQYF; cdr3_nt: TGCGCCAGTATGAGGGCCGTTGGACAGGGAAGCACAGATACGCAGTATTTT
j_call: TRBJ1-5; d_call: TRBD1; clone_size: once; v_call: TRBV2; cdr3_aa: CASSTDRDQPQHF; cdr3_nt: TGTGCCAGCAGTACTGACAGGGACCAGCCCCAGCATTTT
j_call: TRBJ2-1; d_call: TRBD2; clone_size: .; v_call: TRBV19; cdr3_aa: CASSILGTTGYEQFF; cdr3_nt: TGTGCCAGTAGTATCCTCGGGACTACCGGGTATGAGCAGTTCTTC
j_call: TRBJ1-1; d_call: TRBD1; clone_size: .; v_call: TRBV4-1; cdr3_aa: CASSQRDRTEAFF; cdr3_nt: TGCGCCAGCAGCCAAAGGGACAGGACTGAAGCTTTCTTT
j_call: TRBJ1-3; d_call: .; clone_size: .; v_call: TRBV7-6; cdr3_aa: CASSLGGARTGNTIYF; cdr3_nt: TGTGCCAGCAGCCTGGGGGGGGCTAGGACTGGAAACACCATATATTTT
j_call: TRBJ1-3; d_call: .; clone_size: .; v_call: TRBV19; cdr3_aa: CASSDGRRSGNTIYF; cdr3_nt: TGTGCCAGTAGTGACGGGAGAAGGTCTGGAAACACCATATATTTT
j_call: TRBJ1-4; d_call: .; clone_size: .; v_call: TRBV6-1; cdr3_aa: CASNPGARNEKLFF; cdr3_nt: TGTGCCAGCAACCCGGGAGCACGTAATGAAAAACTGTTTTTT
j_call: TRBJ1-2; d_call: .; clone_size: once; v_call: TRBV18; cdr3_aa: CASSLTTGLNNYGYTF; cdr3_nt: TGTGCCAGCTCACTTACAACAGGGCTAAATAACTATGGCTACACCTTC
j_call: TRBJ1-2; d_call: .; clone_size: .; v_call: TRBV5-1; cdr3_aa: CASSLTGNFDGYTF; cdr3_nt: TGCGCCAGCAGCTTGACAGGGAATTTTGATGGCTACACCTTC
j_call: TRBJ1-1; d_call: .; clone_size: .; v_call: TRBV11-2; cdr3_aa: CASSFIQIKNTEAFF; cdr3_nt: TGTGCCAGCAGCTTTATCCAGATTAAGAACACTGAAGCTTTCTTT
j_call: TRBJ1-1; d_call: .; clone_size: .; v_call: TRBV4-1; cdr3_aa: CASSQAPRVGGTEAFF; cdr3_nt: TGCGCCAGCAGCCAAGCCCCCCGGGTCGGGGGCACTGAAGCTTTCTTT
j_call: TRBJ2-6; d_call: TRBD1; clone_size: few; v_call: TRBV30; cdr3_aa: CALQPGQGMSGANVLTF; cdr3_nt: TGTGCCTTACAGCCGGGACAGGGGATGTCTGGGGCCAACGTCCTGACTTTC
j_call: TRBJ1-1; d_call: .; clone_size: .; v_call: TRBV7-2; cdr3_aa: CASSPWGDLRNTEAFF; cdr3_nt: TGTGCCAGCAGCCCTTGGGGGGACTTACGGAACACTGAAGCTTTCTTT
j_call: TRBJ1-2; d_call: TRBD1; clone_size: .; v_call: TRBV27; cdr3_aa: CASSPGGYGYTF; cdr3_nt: TGTGCCAGCAGTCCAGGGGGCTATGGCTACACCTTC
j_call: TRBJ1-1; d_call: TRBD1; clone_size: .; v_call: TRBV2; cdr3_aa: CASSAQGANTEAFF; cdr3_nt: TGTGCCAGCAGTGCACAGGGGGCAAACACTGAAGCTTTCTTT
j_call: TRBJ2-1; d_call: .; clone_size: .; v_call: TRBV11-2; cdr3_aa: CASSQGQTSYNEQFF; cdr3_nt: TGTGCCAGCAGCCAAGGACAGACGAGCTACAATGAGCAGTTCTTC
j_call: TRBJ1-5; d_call: TRBD1; clone_size: .; v_call: TRBV7-8; cdr3_aa: CASSLDTQGWNSNQPQHF; cdr3_nt: TGTGCCAGCAGCTTAGATACACAGGGGTGGAACAGCAATCAGCCCCAGCATTTT
j_call: TRBJ1-4; d_call: TRBD1; clone_size: once; v_call: TRBV7-9; cdr3_aa: CASSSLTGAREKLFF; cdr3_nt: TGTGCCAGCAGCTCCCTAACAGGGGCGCGGGAAAAACTGTTTTTT
j_call: TRBJ1-5; d_call: .; clone_size: .; v_call: TRBV15; cdr3_aa: CATSRDWSAVYQPQHF; cdr3_nt: TGTGCCACCAGCAGAGATTGGAGTGCGGTTTATCAGCCCCAGCATTTT